Below, 28 T cell receptor beta chains from the same sample are listed, as sequenced in a study of blood T cell repertoires in COVID-19 (TCRdb year 2020). Library generation was performed with the immunoSEQ multiplex PCR assay. The source is immuneACCESS, and TCRdb retained only in-frame sequences with V and J called. Part of the clones is not carried over; for the studies checked, unresolved V genes explain less than half of this, and the remainder is unexplained. Present in this sample are under 30,000 clones, about nine tenths of which were seen just once. The ten largest account for approximately 8.3% of the sample. The material sequenced was peripheral blood. The origin of the receptors is a man aged 45-60 years with active COVID-19.

The chain is built from TRBV5-1 and TRBJ1-2; 11 nucleotides align to TRBD1. Per the germline V gene, CDR1 is SGHRS and CDR2 is YFSETQ. The V segment lost 4 bases and the J segment 2 bases; nucleotides outside the gene matches: 1. The CDR3 is 14 residues long. The CDR3, as DNA: TGCGCCAGCAGCAGGGACAGGGGGAACTATGGCTACACCTTC. Its translation: CASSRDRGNYGYTF.

V usage is TRBV11-2 and J usage is TRBJ1-6; D may be TRBD1 (6 bases). Trimming cost V 4 bases and J 3 bases, with 7 bases left between them. The germline V gene has CDR1 SGHAT and CDR2 FQNNGV. The CDR3 covers 14 residues. CDR3 DNA: TGTGCCAGCAGCTCGGGACACTATAATTCACCCCTCCACTTT. This sequence encodes CASSSGHYNSPLHF.

This chain uses TRBV4-1 with TRBJ1-1; the match to TRBD1 covers 7 bases. CDR1 and CDR2 from the germline V gene are MGHRA and YSYEKL. V shed 3 bases and J 8 bases; nucleotides not matched to a gene: 6. This CDR3 comprises 13 residues. The CDR3 spells CASSQGTEDEAFF. The CDR3 DNA follows: TGCGCCAGCAGCCAGGGGACAGAGGACGAAGCTTTCTTT.

The chain recombines TRBV28 with TRBJ1-1; tentatively, D is TRBD1 (5 bases). The CDR3 sequence is 12 residues long. CDR1 is MDHEN, CDR2 SYDVKM, per germline. V was cut by 6 bases and J by 5 bases, with 10 bases left in between. CDR3 nucleotide sequence: TGTGCCAGCAGGGGGCTTCGTACTGAAGCTTTCTTT. It encodes CASRGLRTEAFF.

In this sample, this clone turned up a few times. V gene TRBV9 combines with J gene TRBJ2-7, with 11 bases fitting TRBD2. There are 16 residues in the CDR3. The germline gives CDR1 SGDLS, CDR2 YYNGEE. V shed 4 bases and J 0 bases; nucleotides not matched to a gene: 6. The chain's CDR3 is CASSPLAGGSSYEQYF. The CDR3 DNA follows: TGTGCCAGCAGCCCATTAGCGGGGGGGAGCTCCTACGAGCAGTACTTC.

The rearrangement joins TRBV7-2 to TRBJ2-5, with 10 bases matching TRBD2. CDR1 and CDR2 (germline): SGHTA, FQGNSA. V lost 5 bases and J lost 4; bases outside the gene matches: 13. The CDR3 loop spans 17 amino acids. The CDR3 sequence: CASSKLAGAGVAETQYF. CDR3 DNA sequence: TGTGCCAGCAGCAAGCTAGCGGGAGCAGGCGTAGCAGAGACCCAGTACTTC.

This clone was observed a handful of times. The identical CDR3 is also encoded by other nucleotide sequences in the sample. The rearrangement uses TRBV2 and TRBJ1-2, with D unresolved. Germline CDR1 SNHLY, CDR2 FYNNEI. The V end lost 5 bases, the J end lost 3 bases, and 7 bases lay between the germline ends. This CDR3 has 12 amino acids. Here the CDR3 DNA reads TGTGCCAGCAGTCGCCAGGACTATGGCTACACCTTC. This encodes CASSRQDYGYTF.

The genes are TRBV7-2 and TRBJ1-2; D remains unclear. The CDR3 is 15 residues long. Germline V lookup: CDR1 SGHTA, CDR2 FQGNSA. Trimming stripped 5 bases from V and 5 bases from J, with 18 bases between. The CDR3 DNA reads TGTGCCAGCAGCCCGAGAGGATCACTCCCGTATGGCTACACCTTC. This sequence encodes CASSPRGSLPYGYTF.

V and J are TRBV21-1 and TRBJ2-2; TRBD2 is the table's D call, not checked against the DNA. TRBV21-1 is deemed a pseudogene. The CDR3 totals 18 residues. In DNA, the CDR3 is TGTGCCAGCAGCAAAGAGACTAGCGGGAGCCTGAACACCGGGGAGCTGTTTTTT. This codes for CASSKETSGSLNTGELFF.

V is TRBV9 and J is TRBJ1-2, with 7 bases lining up with TRBD1. V lost 4 bases, J lost 8 bases, and 11 bases stayed unmatched. CDR3 length: 14 amino acids. Germline CDR1 SGDLS, CDR2 YYNGEE. CDR3 in amino acids: CASSRGDSLRGYTF. The CDR3 bases are TGTGCCAGCAGCAGAGGGGACAGCTTGAGGGGCTACACCTTC.

This clone was detected a few times. The chain joins TRBV7-9 to TRBJ2-7, with TRBD2 as a possible D gene (6 bases). Germline V gene data show CDR1 as SEHNR and CDR2 as FQNEAQ (reference sequence). CDR3 size: 13 residues. The V end lost 4 bases, the J end lost 2 bases, and 9 bases lay between the germline ends. CDR3 in amino acids: CASSSGRAYEQYF. DNA of the CDR3: TGTGCCAGCAGCTCCGGGAGAGCCTACGAGCAGTACTTC.

This rearrangement joins TRBV6-5 to TRBJ1-1; 7 bases match TRBD1. V gave up 4 bases and J gave up 9 bases; unmatched junction bases: 17. The CDR3 sequence is 16 residues long. Germline V gives CDR1 MNHEY, CDR2 SVGAGI. For the CDR3, the DNA is TGTGCCAGCAGTTCCCCAAAGTCCCCGGGGACAGTGAAAGCTTTCTTT. It codes for CASSSPKSPGTVKAFF.

This clone appeared a single time. The chain carries TRBV11-2 and TRBJ1-4; 10 positions match TRBD1. This CDR3 comprises 15 residues. Germline V gene data show CDR1 as SGHAT and CDR2 as FQNNGV. Trimming cost V 3 bases and J 5 bases; bases outside gene matches: 3. CDR3: CASSLRTGGNEKLFF. CDR3 nucleotides: TGTGCCAGCAGCTTGCGGACAGGGGGAAATGAAAAACTGTTTTTT.

The chain joins TRBV9 to TRBJ2-1, with unresolved D. V was trimmed by 4 bases and J by 10 bases, leaving 12 bases between them. Germline V gives CDR1 SGDLS, CDR2 YYNGEE. The CDR3 extends over 12 amino acids. CDR3 loop: CASSLRLKEQFF. In DNA, the CDR3 is TGTGCCAGCAGCCTCCGACTCAAAGAGCAGTTCTTC.

The chain combines TRBV28 with TRBJ2-7; 9 bases map to TRBD1. The J segment lost 3 bases and the V segment lost 7 bases, leaving 7 bases of the junction unmatched. CDR1 and CDR2 (germline): MDHEN, SYDVKM. This CDR3 is 14 amino acids long. CDR3 nucleotides: TGTGCCAGCACCTACCGGGACAGGGTCTACGAGCAGTACTTC. Its protein is CASTYRDRVYEQYF.

The J gene is TRBJ2-7, the V gene TRBV18; TRBD2 matches 7 bases. There are 13 residues in the CDR3. Germline lookup yields CDR1 KGHSH and CDR2 LQKENI. V dropped 3 bases and J dropped 7; count of bases not matched to a gene: 6. The CDR3 DNA sequence: TGTGCCAGCTCACCCCCCAATAGCGGGGAGCAGTACGTC. This translates into CASSPPNSGEQYV.

The chain is built from TRBV19 and TRBJ1-1, with TRBD1 matching over 9 bases. This CDR3 region has 15 residues. V trimming: 5 bases; J trimming: 5 bases; junction bases outside the gene matches: 9. Germline V CDR1 and CDR2: LNHDA, SQIVND (reference sequence). CDR3 DNA sequence: TGTGCCAGTAGTCCCTGGACAGGGGAAAAAACTGAAGCTTTCTTT. Its translation is CASSPWTGEKTEAFF.

V gene TRBV18 combines with J gene TRBJ2-5; weak D call: TRBD1 (7 bases). The V end was cut by 0 bases, the J end by 6 bases, with 17 bases between. The germline gives CDR1 KGHSH, CDR2 LQKENI. The CDR3 spans 16 residues. Here the CDR3 DNA reads TGTGCCAGCTCACCACCGGTCGGGGCAGGGGGGCAGACCCAGTACTTC. It is translated as CASSPPVGAGGQTQYF.

The chain joins TRBV3-1 (or the pseudogene TRBV3-2) to TRBJ2-7; 10 bases are a match to TRBD2. Per the germline V gene, CDR1 is LGHDT and CDR2 is YNNKEL (reference sequence). The CDR3 spans 11 residues. CDR3 loop: CGTSGTYEQYV. The DNA for the CDR3 is TGTGGGACTAGCGGCACCTACGAGCAGTACGTC.

This chain connects TRBV9 to TRBJ2-2, with D uncertain. The V end lost 0 bases, the J end lost 6 bases, and 6 bases lay between the germline ends. This CDR3 is 13 amino acids long. CDR1 and CDR2 (germline): SGDLS, YYNGEE. The chain's CDR3 is CASSVGRAGELFF. In DNA form, the CDR3 reads TGTGCCAGCAGCGTAGGAAGAGCCGGGGAGCTGTTTTTT.

The V gene is TRBV10-3, the J gene TRBJ2-7; TRBD2 matches at 7 bases. The CDR3 spans 11 residues. V was clipped by 8 bases and J by 3 bases; unmatched bases: 1. Germline assignment: CDR1 ENHRY and CDR2 SYGVKD. CDR3 amino acids: CAIRDYYEQYF. Written as DNA, the CDR3 is TGTGCCATCCGGGACTACTACGAGCAGTACTTC.

In its sample, this clone was seen a few times. J is TRBJ2-7 and V is TRBV18, with D hard to call. Per the germline V gene, CDR1 is KGHSH and CDR2 is LQKENI. The CDR3 extends over 14 amino acids. Trimming stripped 1 base from V and 3 bases from J, with 10 bases between. CDR3 in DNA: TGTGCCAGCTCACCACGCCACACCAACTACGAGCAGTACGTC. This codes for CASSPRHTNYEQYV.

The chain recombines TRBV5-1 with TRBJ2-1, with TRBD2 matching over 9 bases. Germline CDR1 SGHRS, CDR2 YFSETQ. There are 18 residues in the CDR3. J lost 1 base, V lost 0 bases, and 8 bases had no gene match. This CDR3 reads CASSLVRALAGSYNEQFF. CDR3 sequence (DNA): TGCGCCAGCAGCTTGGTACGGGCGCTAGCGGGGTCCTACAATGAGCAGTTCTTC.

This chain links TRBV2 with TRBJ1-1; possible D gene TRBD1, 5 bases. CDR3 length: 13 amino acids. Germline assignment: CDR1 SNHLY and CDR2 FYNNEI. V lost 1 base and J lost 5, with 8 bases in between. The CDR3: CASSEGGVTEAFF. For the CDR3, the DNA is TGTGCCAGCAGTGAAGGGGGGGTTACTGAAGCTTTCTTT.

The genes are TRBV27 and TRBJ2-1; the D is unclear. The V and J ends lost 5 bases and 10 bases respectively, with 18 bases between them. The CDR3 totals 14 residues. Germline CDR1 MNHEY, CDR2 SMNVEV (reference sequence). CDR3 nucleotide sequence: TGTGCCAGCAGTCCTCCGGGTGCTGCCCGCGAGCAGTTCTTC. As protein: CASSPPGAAREQFF.

The chain couples TRBV7-9 to TRBJ1-2, with 7 positions matching TRBD1. After removal of 6 bases from V and 3 bases from J, the junction contained 4 bases not matched to a gene. The CDR3 covers 13 residues. In germline, CDR1 is SEHNR, CDR2 FQNEAQ (reference sequence). CDR3 sequence reads: CASSRDSDYGYTF. Here the CDR3 DNA reads TGTGCCAGCAGTCGGGACAGCGACTATGGCTACACCTTC.

This chain uses TRBV7-9 with TRBJ2-1; TRBD2 matches at 9 bases. The CDR3 covers 15 residues. J lost 5 bases, V lost 5 bases, and 7 bases had no gene match. The V gene's germline CDR1 is SEHNR and CDR2 FQNEAQ (reference sequence). The CDR3: CASSPPAGGNNEQFF. Written as DNA, the CDR3 is TGTGCCAGCAGCCCACCTGCGGGGGGGAACAATGAGCAGTTCTTC.

This chain joins TRBV30 and TRBJ1-4; 7 bases agree with TRBD1. V lost 2 bases and J lost 8; bases outside the gene matches: 11. Germline V gene data show CDR1 as GTSNPN and CDR2 as SVGIG (reference sequence). CDR3 length: 15 amino acids. The CDR3 nucleotides are TGTGCCTGGAGTTTTAACAGGGGCAGTGGGGAAAAACTGTTTTTT. Its protein is CAWSFNRGSGEKLFF.